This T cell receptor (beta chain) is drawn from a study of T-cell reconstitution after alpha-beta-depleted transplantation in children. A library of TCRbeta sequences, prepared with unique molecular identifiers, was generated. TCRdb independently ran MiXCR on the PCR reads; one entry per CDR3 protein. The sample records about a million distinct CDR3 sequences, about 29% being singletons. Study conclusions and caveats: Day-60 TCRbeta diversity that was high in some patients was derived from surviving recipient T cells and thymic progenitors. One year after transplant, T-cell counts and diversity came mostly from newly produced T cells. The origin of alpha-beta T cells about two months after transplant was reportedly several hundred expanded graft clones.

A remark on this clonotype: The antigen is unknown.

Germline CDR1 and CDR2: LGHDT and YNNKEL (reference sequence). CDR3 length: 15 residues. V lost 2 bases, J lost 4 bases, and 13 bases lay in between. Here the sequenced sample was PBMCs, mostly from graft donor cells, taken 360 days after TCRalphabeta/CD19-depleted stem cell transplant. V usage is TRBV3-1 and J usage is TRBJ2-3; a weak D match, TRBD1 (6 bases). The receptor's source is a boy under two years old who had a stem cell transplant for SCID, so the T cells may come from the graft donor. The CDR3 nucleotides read TGTGCCAGCAGCCAATTTGGTACAGGGCCAGATACGCAGTATTTT. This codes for CASSQFGTGPDTQYF.